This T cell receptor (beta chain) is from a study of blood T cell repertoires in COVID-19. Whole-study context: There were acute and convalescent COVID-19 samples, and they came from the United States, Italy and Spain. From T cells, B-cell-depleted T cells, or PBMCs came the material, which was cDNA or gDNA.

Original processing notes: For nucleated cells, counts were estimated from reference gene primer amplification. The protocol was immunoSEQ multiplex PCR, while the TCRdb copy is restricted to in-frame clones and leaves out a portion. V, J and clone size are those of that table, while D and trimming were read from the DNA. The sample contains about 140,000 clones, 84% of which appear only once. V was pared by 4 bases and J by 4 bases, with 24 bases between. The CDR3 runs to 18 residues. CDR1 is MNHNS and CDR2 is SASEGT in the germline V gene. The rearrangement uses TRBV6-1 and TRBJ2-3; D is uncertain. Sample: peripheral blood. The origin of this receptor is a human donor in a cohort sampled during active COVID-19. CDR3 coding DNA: TGTGCCAGCAGTGCCAGGTATTTGGCTGACCCTACTCCAGATACGCAGTATTTT. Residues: CASSARYLADPTPDTQYF.